Below, 13 T cell receptor beta chains from the same sample are listed, as sequenced in a study of T cell responses to AZD1222 COVID-19 vaccine. The data were produced by immunoSEQ multiplex PCR, yet TCRdb's version contains in-frame clones alone and is incomplete. The sample records 100,000 to 150,000 clones, roughly nine tenths being singletons. The sequencing here drew on peripheral blood, taken on day 0 of AZD1222 vaccination. Receptors were obtained from an adult in good health.

The chain carries TRBV5-6 and TRBJ2-1; D unresolved. The CDR3 runs 15 residues. Germline V gene lookup returns CDR1 SGHDT and CDR2 YYEEEE. V gave up 2 bases and J gave up 1 base, with 10 bases separating them. CDR3 DNA: TGTGCCAGCAGCTTTGACGTTGCTTCCTACAATGAGCAGTTCTTC. Translating gives CASSFDVASYNEQFF.

Comments on this clone: The sample holds other DNA sequences that translate to the same CDR3. This rearrangement joins TRBV9 to TRBJ2-3; possible D gene TRBD2, 5 bases. The V gene's germline CDR1 is SGDLS and CDR2 YYNGEE. V lost 0 bases and J 5 bases, leaving 7 bases between the germline ends. The CDR3 totals 13 residues. In DNA form, the CDR3 reads TGTGCCAGCAGCGTAGCTGAGGGAGATACGCAGTATTTT. Its protein is CASSVAEGDTQYF.

The V call is TRBV18, the J call TRBJ2-7; D not resolved. The germline V gene has CDR1 KGHSH and CDR2 LQKENI. V dropped 3 bases and J dropped 5 bases, with 14 bases sitting between them. The CDR3 runs 14 residues. This CDR3 is CASSPVGEGNEQYV. As DNA, the CDR3 is TGTGCCAGCTCACCGGTAGGAGAAGGGAACGAGCAGTACGTC.

The DNA of the CDR3 is TGTGCCAGCTCACCCTCGAGGGGGGGCATAGGGAATTCACCCCTCCACTTT. It codes for CASSPSRGGIGNSPLHF. J is TRBJ1-6 and V is TRBV18; D is perhaps TRBD1 (6 bases). The germline V gene encodes CDR1 KGHSH and CDR2 LQKENI. The CDR3 runs to 17 residues. Trimming took off 3 bases at V and 7 bases at J, with 19 bases between the two ends.

Here the CDR3 reads CASSHHGLGYGYTF. The CDR3 coding sequence is TGCGCCAGCAGTCACCATGGGCTGGGCTATGGCTACACCTTC. The chain recombines TRBV23-1 with TRBJ1-2; D is unresolved. TRBV23-1 is annotated as an ORF whose role is uncertain. V was clipped by 3 bases and J by 4 bases, with 12 bases between them. The CDR3 contains 14 residues.

The chain joins TRBV19 to TRBJ2-1, with 10 nucleotides matching TRBD2. The CDR3 has 18 amino acids. CDR1 LNHDA and CDR2 SQIVND come from the germline V gene (reference sequence). V shed 0 bases and J 3 bases; nucleotides not matched to a gene: 8. The CDR3 coding sequence is TGTGCCAGTAGTATAGATATCGCTAGCGGGAGAGGCTACAATGAGCAGTTCTTC. Translation: CASSIDIASGRGYNEQFF. Full variable domain (outside the CDR3, taken from reference TRBV19 and TRBJ2-1): DGGITQSPKYLFRKEGQNVTLSCEQNLNHDAMYWYRQDPGQGLRLIYYSQIVNDFQKGDIAEGYSVSREKKESFPLTVTSAQKNPTAFYLCASSIDIASGRGYNEQFFGPGTRLTVL.

The chain uses TRBV3-1 (or the pseudogene TRBV3-2) and TRBJ2-1, with D unresolved. The V and J ends lost 1 base and 3 bases respectively, with 7 bases between them. Looked up from germline, CDR1 is LGHDT and CDR2 is YNNKEL (reference sequence). The CDR3 loop spans 14 amino acids. CDR3 in DNA: TGTGCCAGCAGCCAAGGGACCATCTACAATGAGCAGTTCTTC. This encodes CASSQGTIYNEQFF.

The chain employs TRBV10-3 and TRBJ1-1; TRBD1 agrees at 9 bases. This CDR3 spans 15 amino acids. V shed 4 bases, J shed 4 bases, and the junction held 7 bases outside the gene matches. The germline V gene encodes CDR1 ENHRY and CDR2 SYGVKD. The CDR3 DNA reads TGTGCCATCAGTGGGGACAGGGTAAGGGGCACTGAAGCTTTCTTT. Amino acid sequence: CAISGDRVRGTEAFF.

The chain employs TRBV19 and TRBJ1-2; no definite D call. The V end lost 0 bases, the J end lost 3 bases, and 14 bases lay between the germline ends. The V gene's germline CDR1 is LNHDA and CDR2 SQIVND (reference sequence). The CDR3 has 16 amino acids. The CDR3 loop is CASSIDLSRSYYGYTF. CDR3 in DNA: TGTGCCAGTAGTATAGATCTATCGAGGAGCTACTATGGCTACACCTTC.

This clone is a singleton in its sample. The chain links TRBV30 to TRBJ1-5; D gene uncertain. Germline CDR1 and CDR2: GTSNPN and SVGIG (reference sequence). Trimming took off 1 base at V and 5 bases at J, with 12 bases between the two ends. CDR3 size: 14 residues. CDR3 sequence reads: CAWSEGQPYQPQHF. The CDR3 region has the DNA TGTGCCTGGAGTGAAGGGCAGCCTTATCAGCCCCAGCATTTT.

Of note for this clone: The same CDR3 can be traced to other DNA sequences in this sample. The rearrangement joins TRBV30 to TRBJ1-5, with D maybe TRBD1 (6 bases). Germline CDR1 GTSNPN, CDR2 SVGIG (reference sequence). The CDR3 is 13 amino acids. V was cut by 2 bases and J by 5 bases, with 10 bases left in between. CDR3 in amino acids: CAWSRGGDQPQHF. CDR3 bases: TGTGCCTGGAGTAGGGGGGGGGATCAGCCCCAGCATTTT.

This rearrangement joins TRBV24-1 to TRBJ2-3; 7 bases align to TRBD2. Looked up from germline, CDR1 is KGHDR and CDR2 is SFDVKD. The CDR3 is 18 residues long. J gave up 2 bases and V 0 bases, and 10 bases lay outside the gene matches. The CDR3 coding sequence is TGTGCCACCAGTGATTTGGGGGTGGCGGGAGCCTCCACAGATACGCAGTATTTT. Translated: CATSDLGVAGASTDTQYF.

The V and J genes are TRBV6-5 and TRBJ2-5, with 10 bases matching TRBD1. Unmatched junction bases numbered 11, after V lost 8 bases and J lost 5 bases. This CDR3 is built from 15 residues. Germline assignment: CDR1 MNHEY and CDR2 SVGAGI. The CDR3 DNA reads TGTGCCAGCGGCCGACAGGGGGCGAGGGGGGAGACCCAGTACTTC. It translates to CASGRQGARGETQYF.